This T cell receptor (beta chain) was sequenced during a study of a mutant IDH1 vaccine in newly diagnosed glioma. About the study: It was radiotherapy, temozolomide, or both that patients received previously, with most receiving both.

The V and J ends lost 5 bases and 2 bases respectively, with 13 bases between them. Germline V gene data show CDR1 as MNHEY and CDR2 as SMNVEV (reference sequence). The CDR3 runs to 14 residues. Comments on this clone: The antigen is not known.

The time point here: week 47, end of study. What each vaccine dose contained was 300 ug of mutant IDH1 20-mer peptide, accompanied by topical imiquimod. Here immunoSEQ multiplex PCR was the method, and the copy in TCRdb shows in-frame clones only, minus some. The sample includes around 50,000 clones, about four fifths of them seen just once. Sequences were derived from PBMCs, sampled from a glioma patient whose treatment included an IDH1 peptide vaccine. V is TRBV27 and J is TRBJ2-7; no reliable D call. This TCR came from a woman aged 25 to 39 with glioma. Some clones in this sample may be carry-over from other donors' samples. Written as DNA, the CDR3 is TGTGCCAGCAGTCCCCTGTCCCGGGCCTACGAGCAGTACTTC. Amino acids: CASSPLSRAYEQYF.